The 24 T cell receptor beta chains reported below all come from one sample, sequenced in a study of CD8+CD57+ T cells in acquired aplastic anemia. Genomic DNA acted as the template from which TCR beta VDJ combination and CDR3 sequence profiling were carried out. TCRdb fed the reads into MiXCR, producing one record per CDR3 protein. The sample shows 150,000 to 200,000 distinct CDR3 sequences, under 70% of them seen only once. The sequenced sample was sorted CD4+, CD8+, or CD8+CD57+ T cells (not recorded which) from PBMCs. The receptors were sampled from a human donor with severe aplastic anemia or a healthy control (not recorded which).

The chain has TRBV9 and TRBJ2-3, with 13 bases that match TRBD2. The CDR3 length is 16 residues. In germline, CDR1 is SGDLS, CDR2 YYNGEE. The junction had 6 bases not matched to a gene; V was cut back by 3 bases and J by 5 bases. The CDR3, as DNA: TGTGCCAGCAGCGGAAAGAGACTAGCGGGAGGAGATACGCAGTATTTT. This sequence encodes CASSGKRLAGGDTQYF.

This clonotype was detected only once. The chain recombines TRBV15 with TRBJ1-6; D may be TRBD1 (6 bases). The CDR3 covers 15 residues. CDR1 and CDR2 (germline): LNHNV, YYDKDF (reference sequence). V was cut by 0 bases and J by 9 bases, with 12 bases left in between. CDR3 in amino acids: CATSRDSDSPSPLHF. CDR3 bases: TGTGCCACCAGCAGAGATTCGGACAGCCCTTCACCCCTCCACTTT. Drawing the rest from reference TRBV15 and TRBJ1-6, the complete variable domain is DAMVIQNPRYQVTQFGKPVTLSCSQTLNHNVMYWYQQKSSQAPKLLFHYYDKDFNNEADTPDNFQSRRPNTSFCFLDIRSPGLGDTAMYLCATSRDSDSPSPLHFGNGTRLTVT.

V gene TRBV5-5 combines with J gene TRBJ2-7, with TRBD2 identical over 13 bases. The CDR3 runs to 16 residues. Germline CDR1 and CDR2: SGHKS and YYEKEE (reference sequence). Trimming cost V 0 bases and J 2 bases; bases outside gene matches: 2. The CDR3 sequence is CASSLVGLAGAYEQYF. The CDR3 DNA reads as TGTGCCAGCAGCTTGGTAGGACTAGCGGGAGCCTACGAGCAGTACTTC.

The chain joins TRBV7-9 to TRBJ1-6; 9 bases map to TRBD1. This CDR3 comprises 15 residues. V gave up 1 base and J gave up 10 bases; unmatched junction bases: 5. The V gene's germline CDR1 is SEHNR and CDR2 FQNEAQ (reference sequence). The CDR3 bases are TGTGCCAGCAGCTTAGACCGGGACAGGGACTCACCCCTCCACTTT. It translates to CASSLDRDRDSPLHF.

This clonotype was seen only a few times. The chain links TRBV5-1 to TRBJ1-5, with a weak D call TRBD1 (6 bases). The CDR3 totals 18 residues. Germline CDR1 SGHRS, CDR2 YFSETQ. Trimming shortened V by 4 bases and J by 0 bases, and 20 bases separated the two germline ends. The CDR3 DNA follows: TGCGCCAGCAGCGGTCAGGGGCCGTCCAGGTATAGCAATCAGCCCCAGCATTTT. The encoded protein is CASSGQGPSRYSNQPQHF.

This clonotype occurred many times. The V gene is TRBV9, the J gene TRBJ2-1, with TRBD2 identical over 10 bases. Unmatched junction bases numbered 3, after V lost 0 bases and J lost 6 bases. The length of the CDR3 is 15 residues. Germline V lookup: CDR1 SGDLS, CDR2 YYNGEE. The CDR3 DNA reads as TGTGCCAGCAGCGTAGGTAGCGGGGGGACCAATGAGCAGTTCTTC. Translating gives CASSVGSGGTNEQFF.

J is TRBJ2-2 and V is TRBV24-1, with 8 bases that match TRBD2. V gave up 5 bases and J gave up 6 bases; unmatched junction bases: 4. Germline loops: CDR1 KGHDR, CDR2 SFDVKD. The CDR3 extends over 14 amino acids. The CDR3: CATSARTSPGELFF. Here the CDR3 DNA reads TGTGCCACCAGTGCGAGGACTAGCCCCGGGGAGCTGTTTTTT.

The gene calls are TRBV6-7 and TRBJ2-7; 8 bases map to TRBD1. TRBV6-7 is flagged as an ORF with uncertain function. After removal of 6 bases from V and 0 bases from J, the junction contained 10 bases not matched to a gene. The CDR3 sequence is 16 residues long. CDR3 sequence: CASRSPRTGSSYEQYF. DNA of the CDR3: TGTGCCAGCAGATCTCCTCGGACAGGGAGCTCCTACGAGCAGTACTTC.

This clonotype has more than one count but fewer than ten. The chain has TRBV20-1 and TRBJ1-2; 10 bases match TRBD1. Germline values: CDR1 DFQATT, CDR2 SNEGSKA (reference sequence). The CDR3 runs 13 residues. J lost 8 bases, V lost 6 bases, and 9 bases had no gene match. The DNA for the CDR3 is TGCAGTGCCCCAAGGGACAGGGGATACGGCTACACCTTC. This codes for CSAPRDRGYGYTF.

The rearrangement links TRBV9 to TRBJ1-1; tentative D call: TRBD1 (5 bases). The CDR3 sequence is 14 residues long. The V gene's germline CDR1 is SGDLS and CDR2 YYNGEE. V was trimmed by 0 bases and J by 2 bases, leaving 8 bases between them. In nucleotides, the CDR3 is TGTGCCAGCAGCGTAGACCAGGGCAACACTGAAGCTTTCTTT. This encodes CASSVDQGNTEAFF.

The chain links TRBV20-1 to TRBJ1-3, with D possibly being TRBD1 (6 bases). V shed 3 bases and J shed 2 bases, with 11 bases lying between them. This CDR3 is built from 14 residues. The V gene's germline CDR1 is DFQATT and CDR2 SNEGSKA (reference sequence). CDR3 sequence reads: CSARAGVTGNTIYF. CDR3 in DNA: TGCAGTGCTAGGGCAGGGGTAACTGGAAACACCATATATTTT.

This clonotype has at least ten counts. The rearrangement joins TRBV10-3 to TRBJ1-1, with unresolved D. Germline V lookup: CDR1 ENHRY, CDR2 SYGVKD. This CDR3 is 13 amino acids long. The ends were cut back, 7 bases at V and 4 bases at J, with 13 bases in the middle. CDR3 nucleotide sequence: TGTGCCATCACCCCGGACGGAAGCACTGAAGCTTTCTTT. It is translated as CAITPDGSTEAFF.

The rearrangement joins TRBV15 to TRBJ2-1; tentatively, D is TRBD2 (5 bases). V gave up 1 base and J gave up 5 bases, with 9 bases separating them. The CDR3 is 14 amino acids. The V gene's germline CDR1 is LNHNV and CDR2 YYDKDF (reference sequence). CDR3 DNA: TGTGCCACCAGCAGAGGTACTAGGCACAATGAGCAGTTCTTC. Encoded protein: CATSRGTRHNEQFF.

In its sample, this clonotype was seen many times. The rearrangement uses TRBV6-5 and TRBJ2-7, with a tentative D call TRBD2 (5 bases). This CDR3 is built from 13 residues. The germline V and J ends were trimmed by 0 bases and 2 bases, with 5 bases remaining between them. Germline assignment: CDR1 MNHEY and CDR2 SVGAGI. CDR3 coding DNA: TGTGCCAGCAGTTACTCGCGGGCCTACGAGCAGTACTTC. Its translation is CASSYSRAYEQYF.

This clonotype was observed many times. The chain joins TRBV9 to TRBJ2-3; D gene ambiguous. Between the trimmed V and J ends, which lost 0 bases and 2 bases, there was a span of 7 bases. The V gene's germline CDR1 is SGDLS and CDR2 YYNGEE. CDR3 length equals 14 residues. The CDR3 sequence: CASSVETLTDTQYF. CDR3 DNA: TGTGCCAGCAGCGTAGAGACCCTCACAGATACGCAGTATTTT.

This clonotype was counted many times. The CDR3 DNA reads TGTGCCAGCAGTTACTCGGGGGAGTCGGGCTATGGCTACACCTTC. Translated, it gives CASSYSGESGYGYTF. This chain joins TRBV6-2 or TRBV6-3 and TRBJ1-2; TRBD1 is a possible D gene (5 bases). From germline, CDR1 is MNHEY and CDR2 SVGEGT. This CDR3 contains 15 residues. V gave up 0 bases and J gave up 4 bases, with 12 bases separating them.

The chain joins TRBV20-1 to TRBJ1-2; tentative D call: TRBD1 (6 bases). Germline V gene lookup returns CDR1 DFQATT and CDR2 SNEGSKA (reference sequence). This CDR3 contains 13 residues. Trimming cost V 4 bases and J 4 bases, with 13 bases left between them. The CDR3 here is CSATDSGIYGYTF. The CDR3 DNA reads TGCAGTGCTACGGACAGTGGGATCTATGGCTACACCTTC.

This clonotype has only a few counts. The CDR3 DNA reads as TGTGCCAGCAGCGCTGGGACAAAACTTGAAGCTTTCTTT. It yields the protein CASSAGTKLEAFF. The chain uses TRBV9 and TRBJ1-1; D possibly corresponds to TRBD1 (6 bases). Germline V lookup: CDR1 SGDLS, CDR2 YYNGEE. Deletions cut 3 bases from V and 7 bases from J, with 13 bases between. The CDR3 has 13 amino acids.

V usage is TRBV19 and J usage is TRBJ2-3, with 9 bases fitting TRBD2. The trim removed 0 bases at V and 5 bases at J, leaving 12 bases unmatched. Per the germline V gene, CDR1 is LNHDA and CDR2 is SQIVND (reference sequence). CDR3 length equals 18 residues. The CDR3 DNA reads TGTGCCAGTAGTATAGATCTATGGGCGGGGGGGCATTTAGATACGCAGTATTTT. Amino acid sequence: CASSIDLWAGGHLDTQYF.

The J gene is TRBJ1-1, the V gene TRBV7-9; 8 bases are shared with TRBD1. Germline V gives CDR1 SEHNR, CDR2 FQNEAQ (reference sequence). The CDR3 loop spans 15 amino acids. Germline trimming cut 4 bases from V and 3 bases from J; bases unmatched to any gene: 7. CDR3 in DNA: TGTGCCAGCAGCTCCCTAACAGGGGGGGACACTGAAGCTTTCTTT. Encoded protein: CASSSLTGGDTEAFF. Supplemented by reference TRBV7-9 and TRBJ1-1, the full variable domain reads DTGVSQNPRHKITKRGQNVTFRCDPISEHNRLYWYRQTLGQGPEFLTYFQNEAQLEKSRLLSDRFSAERPKGSFSTLEIQRTEQGDSAMYLCASSSLTGGDTEAFFGQGTRLTVV.

CDR3 DNA sequence: TGCAGTGCTACCCGAGAGCAAGCCACAGATACGCAGTATTTT. Translated, it gives CSATREQATDTQYF. V gene TRBV20-1 combines with J gene TRBJ2-3, with D unclear. The CDR3 extends over 14 amino acids. Germline lookup yields CDR1 DFQATT and CDR2 SNEGSKA (reference sequence). Trimming left V 4 bases short and J 2 bases short, with 13 bases between.

The genes are TRBV4-1 and TRBJ2-7; D is ambiguous. Looked up from germline, CDR1 is MGHRA and CDR2 is YSYEKL. This CDR3 region has 15 residues. V was cut by 4 bases and J by 1 base, with 14 bases left in between. This CDR3 is CASSRVDADSYEQYF. In DNA form, the CDR3 reads TGCGCCAGCAGCCGAGTGGACGCCGATTCCTACGAGCAGTACTTC.

This clonotype has more than one count but fewer than ten. The chain has TRBV24-1 and TRBJ2-3, with D perhaps matching TRBD1 (6 bases). V lost 7 bases and J 8 bases, leaving 12 bases between the germline ends. This CDR3 spans 12 amino acids. The germline V gene has CDR1 KGHDR and CDR2 SFDVKD. CDR3 sequence: CATSRQDSTQYF. The CDR3 DNA reads TGTGCCACCAGCAGACAGGACTCTACGCAGTATTTT.

The chain joins TRBV6-2 or TRBV6-3 to TRBJ2-1; 11 bases map to TRBD2. The V gene's germline CDR1 is MNHEY and CDR2 SVGEGT. This CDR3 is 19 amino acids long. With 0 bases clipped from V and 7 bases from J, the junction kept 14 bases outside the gene matches. DNA for the CDR3: TGTGCCAGCAGTTACTCGGCTAGCGGGGGGTCAACTTCGGGTAATGAGCAGTTCTTC. As protein: CASSYSASGGSTSGNEQFF.